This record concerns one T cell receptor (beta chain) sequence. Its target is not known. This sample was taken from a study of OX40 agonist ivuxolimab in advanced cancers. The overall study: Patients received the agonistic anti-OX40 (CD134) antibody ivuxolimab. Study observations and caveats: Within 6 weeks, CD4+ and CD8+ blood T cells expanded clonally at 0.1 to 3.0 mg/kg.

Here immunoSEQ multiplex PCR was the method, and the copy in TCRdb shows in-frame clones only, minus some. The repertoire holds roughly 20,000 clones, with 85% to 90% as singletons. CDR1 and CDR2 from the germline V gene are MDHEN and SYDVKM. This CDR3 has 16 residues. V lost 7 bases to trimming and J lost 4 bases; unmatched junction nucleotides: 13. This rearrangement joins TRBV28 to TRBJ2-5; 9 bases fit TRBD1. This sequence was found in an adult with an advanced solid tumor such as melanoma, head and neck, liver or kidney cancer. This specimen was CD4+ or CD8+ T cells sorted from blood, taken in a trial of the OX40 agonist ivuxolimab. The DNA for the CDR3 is TGTGCCAGCACCAAAACTCCGGGACAGGGAGGAGAGACCCAGTACTTC. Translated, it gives CASTKTPGQGGETQYF.